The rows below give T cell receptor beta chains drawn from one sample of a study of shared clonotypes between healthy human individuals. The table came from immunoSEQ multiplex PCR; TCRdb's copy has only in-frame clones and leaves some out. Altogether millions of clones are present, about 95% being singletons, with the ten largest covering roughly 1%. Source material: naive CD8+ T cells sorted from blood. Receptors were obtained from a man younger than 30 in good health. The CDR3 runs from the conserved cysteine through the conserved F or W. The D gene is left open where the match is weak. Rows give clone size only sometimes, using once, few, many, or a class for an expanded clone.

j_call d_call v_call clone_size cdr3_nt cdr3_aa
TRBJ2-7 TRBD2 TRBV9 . TGTGCCAGCAGCGGAGGGGAAAAAGGACAGACCCCGGGACTAGCTTCCGAGCAGTACTTC CASSGGEKGQTPGLASEQYF
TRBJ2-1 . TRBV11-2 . TGTGCCAGCGGCCGGTCCGGGACTCCGCCCCCCGGGGAGTTCTTC CASGRSGTPPPGEFF
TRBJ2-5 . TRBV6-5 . TGTGCCAGCAGCTCTCCGGGACAAGACCAAGAGACCCAGTACTTC CASSSPGQDQETQYF
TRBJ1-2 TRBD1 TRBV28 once TGTGCCACCGAGACAGGGCACAACTATGGCTACACCTTC CATETGHNYGYTF
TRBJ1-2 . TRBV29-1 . TGCAGCGTTGAAGAGGCGACAGATAAGAACTATGGCTACACCTTC CSVEEATDKNYGYTF
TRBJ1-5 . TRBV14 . TGTGCCAGCAGCCAAGATGAGGGGGGTCCCCAGCATTTT CASSQDEGGPQHF
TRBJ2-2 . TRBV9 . TGTGCCAGCAGCCCCACGGCAGGGACGAACACCGGGGAGCTGTTTTTT CASSPTAGTNTGELFF
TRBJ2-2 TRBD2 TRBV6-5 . TGTGCCAGCAGCCTAGCGGGAGCGAACACCGGGGAGCTGTTTTTT CASSLAGANTGELFF
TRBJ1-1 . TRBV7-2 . TGTGCCAGCAGCTTATCTGGTAATCCAAACACTGAAGCTTTCTTT CASSLSGNPNTEAFF
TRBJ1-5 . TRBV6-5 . TGTGCCTCAGGCCCAGGGCTGGGTCAGCCCCAGCATTTT CASGPGLGQPQHF
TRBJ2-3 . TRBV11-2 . TGTGCCAGCAGCTTAGCTGATACGCAGTATTTT CASSLADTQYF
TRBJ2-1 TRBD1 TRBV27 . TGTGCCAGCAGTCCCGGTGGAGACAGGGTGTACAATGAGCAGTTCTTC CASSPGGDRVYNEQFF
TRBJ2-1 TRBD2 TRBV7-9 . TGTGCCAGCAGCTCCGCAGCGGGGGCCTCCACTGAGCAGTTCTTC CASSSAAGASTEQFF
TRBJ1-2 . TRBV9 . TGTGCCAGCACCGCAATGGGAACAGATAACTATGGCTACACCTTC CASTAMGTDNYGYTF
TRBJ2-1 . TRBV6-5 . TGTGCCAGCAGTTACTCGGGCTTTAATGAGCAGTTCTTC CASSYSGFNEQFF
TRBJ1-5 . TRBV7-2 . TGTGCCAGCAGCCGAGGACGGTTCAATCAGCCCCAGCATTTT CASSRGRFNQPQHF
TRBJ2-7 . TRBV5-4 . TGTGCCAGCAGCTCCAGGGGTTCCTCCTACGAGCAGTACTTC CASSSRGSSYEQYF
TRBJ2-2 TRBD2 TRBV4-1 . TGCGCCAGCAGCCAAGAGCCTAGCGGGGTTTCCGGGGAGCTGTTTTTT CASSQEPSGVSGELFF
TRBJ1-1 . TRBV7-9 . TGTGCCAGCAGCTCGTTGGGGAACACTGAAGCTTTCTTT CASSSLGNTEAFF
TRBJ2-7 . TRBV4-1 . TGCGCCAGCAGCCAAGCCGCCCAGTCCTACGAGCAGTACTTC CASSQAAQSYEQYF
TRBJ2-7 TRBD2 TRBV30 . TGTGCCTGGAGTGATGCGGGAGGGTCCTACGAGCAGTACTTC CAWSDAGGSYEQYF
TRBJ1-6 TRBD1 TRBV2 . TGTGCCAGCAGTCCCGGGGTAGACAGGGCCTCCTATAATTCACCCCTCCACTTT CASSPGVDRASYNSPLHF
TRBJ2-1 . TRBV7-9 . TGTGCCAGCAGCTTTAACAAAGGAGAGCAGTTCTTC CASSFNKGEQFF
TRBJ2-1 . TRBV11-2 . TGTGCCAGCAGCTTCCTTGGCGTGCAGTTCTTC CASSFLGVQFF
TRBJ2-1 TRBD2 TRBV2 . TGTGCCAGCAGGTATGCCGGGAGGGTGAATGAGCAGTTCTTC CASRYAGRVNEQFF
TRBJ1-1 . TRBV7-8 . TGTGCCAGCAGCTTTGTGGGGAACACTGAAGCTTTCTTT CASSFVGNTEAFF
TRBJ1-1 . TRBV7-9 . TGTGCCAGCAGCCAAAAGAATCAGGGGTTACCTGAAGCTTTCTTT CASSQKNQGLPEAFF
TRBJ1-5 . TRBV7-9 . TGTGCCAGCAGCTTACAGGATGGGGTCAGGCCCCAGCATTTT CASSLQDGVRPQHF
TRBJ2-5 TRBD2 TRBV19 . TGTGCCAGTAGTACGCGTGGGACTAGCGGGAGGGCCCACCAACGTCGAGAGACCCAGTACTTC CASSTRGTSGRAHQRRETQYF
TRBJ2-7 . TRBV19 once TGTGCCAGTAGTATAACGGGTAGCGGCCCGGTTTCCTACGAGCAGTACTTC CASSITGSGPVSYEQYF
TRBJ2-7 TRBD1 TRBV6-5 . TGTGCCAGCTCCGGGACAGCCTTGGAGCAGTACTTC CASSGTALEQYF
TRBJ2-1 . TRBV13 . TGTGCCAGCAGCTCTCAGCGGAGGGGGGATTGGAGTAATGAGCAGTTCTTC CASSSQRRGDWSNEQFF
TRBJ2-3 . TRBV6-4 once TGTGCCAGCAGTGACTCGATGGGAGATACGCAGTATTTT CASSDSMGDTQYF
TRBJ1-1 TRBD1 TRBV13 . TGTGCCAGCAGCTCGGACAGGGGTTTGGGCACTGAAGCTTTCTTT CASSSDRGLGTEAFF
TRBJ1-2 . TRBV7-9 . TGTGCCAGCAGCTCGGCACAGATCAATGGCTACACCTTC CASSSAQINGYTF
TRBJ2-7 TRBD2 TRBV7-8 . TGTGCCAGCAGCTTAGCCGGGACTAGTGGCGAGCAGTACTTC CASSLAGTSGEQYF
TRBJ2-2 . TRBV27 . TGTGCCAGCAGTTTGTGGGGGTCCACCGGGGAGCTGTTTTTT CASSLWGSTGELFF
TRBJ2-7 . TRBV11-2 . TGTGCCAGCAGCTCGGATACGAGGTTCTACGAGCAGTACTTC CASSSDTRFYEQYF
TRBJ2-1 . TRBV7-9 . TGTGCCAGCAGCCCGTGGGGGAATGAGCAGTTCTTC CASSPWGNEQFF
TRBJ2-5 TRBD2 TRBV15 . TGTGCCACCAGCCCCTGGACTAGCGGAGAGGGAGAGACCCAGTACTTC CATSPWTSGEGETQYF
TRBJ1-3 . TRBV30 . TGTGCCTCGGACGGTTTCTCTGGAAACACCATATATTTT CASDGFSGNTIYF
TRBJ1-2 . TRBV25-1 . TGTGCCAGCAGTGAATATGAGATGCCGGATGGCTACACCTTC CASSEYEMPDGYTF
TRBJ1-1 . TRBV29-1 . TGCAGCTTCAATAGGGGAGGCGCTGAAGCTTTCTTT CSFNRGGAEAFF
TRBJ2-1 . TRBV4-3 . TGCGCCAGCAGCCAAGCGTTCACTTTCGGTGAGCAGTTCTTC CASSQAFTFGEQFF
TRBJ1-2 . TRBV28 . TGTGCCAGCAGGTACTCGGAGGGCTATGGCTACACCTTC CASRYSEGYGYTF
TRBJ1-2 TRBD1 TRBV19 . TGTGCCAGTAGACCGGGACAGGGGATTTTCGGTGGCTACACCTTC CASRPGQGIFGGYTF
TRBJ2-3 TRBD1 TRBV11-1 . TGTGCCAGCAGCACAGGGGTCTCTAGCACAGATACGCAGTATTTT CASSTGVSSTDTQYF
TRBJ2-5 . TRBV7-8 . TGTGCCAGCAGCGAAGATGAGACCCAGTACTTC CASSEDETQYF
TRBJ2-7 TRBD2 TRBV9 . TGTGCCAGCAGCGCGCTAGCGGGATCCTACGAGCAGTACTTC CASSALAGSYEQYF
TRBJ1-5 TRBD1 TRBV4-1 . TGCGCCAGCAGCCAAAGGGCTGGACAGGACAATCAGCCCCAGCATTTT CASSQRAGQDNQPQHF